This paragraph reports one TCR beta chain. The CDR3 goes on 3 residues after the read ends, and that part is filled in from the germline J gene. This sample was included in a study of T cells in women clearing cervical HPV infection. The CDR3 spans 16 residues. From germline, CDR1 is SGHRS and CDR2 YFSETQ. Deletions cut 1 base from V and 4 bases from J, with 12 bases between. Assay: immunoSEQ multiplex PCR; the TCRdb copy retains only in-frame clones and omits some. The sample data list about 22,000 clones. Material for sequencing was blood buffy coat. V is TRBV5-1 and J is TRBJ2-6; D not certain. The TCR comes from a woman between 18 and 69 years old with a cervical HPV16 infection that either progressed to CIN3+ or cleared (not recorded which). This chain's CDR3 is CASSLFRSAGANVLTF. CDR3 DNA, as far as it was read: TGCGCCAGCAGCTTGTTCAGGTCTGCAGGGGCCAACGTC.